These T cell receptor beta chains were read from a single sample in a study of T cells expressing NK-cell markers. From its re-call of the 5' RACE reads, TCRdb lists each CDR3 protein once, without DNA. The sample data list a few hundred thousand distinct CDR3 sequences. Sequences were obtained from blood T cells: a sorted CD56 or NKG2C T cell subset, CD4+ or CD8+ T cells, or bulk PBMC T cells (not recorded which). All receptors derive from a man aged 18 to 70 in good health. Each CDR3 is given with its conserved first and last residue.

J gene	V gene	CDR3 protein
TRBJ2-7	TRBV7-9	CASSRLAFVDEQYF
TRBJ1-3	TRBV12-3/TRBV12-4	CASSLTGLSGNTIYF
TRBJ2-4	TRBV9	CASSVELAGRRHKNIQYF
TRBJ1-5	TRBV6-2/TRBV6-3	CASRNGQGGNQPQHF
TRBJ2-4	TRBV27	CASSPRGTAVAKNIQYF
TRBJ2-3	TRBV3-1	CASSQRGPGSTDTQYF
TRBJ2-1	TRBV12-5	CASDTGAGAYNEQFF
TRBJ2-5	TRBV19	CASSIQASTETQYF
TRBJ1-1	TRBV28	CASSGIIGTEAFF
TRBJ2-1	TRBV12-3/TRBV12-4	CASSLRVLVYNEQFF
TRBJ1-2	TRBV7-8	CASSLALTGAGYTF
TRBJ2-5	TRBV2	CASEGASTRGETQYF
TRBJ2-1	TRBV2	CASSERGDYNEQFF
TRBJ2-7	TRBV12-3/TRBV12-4	CASTPRGASYEQYF
TRBJ1-1	TRBV11-1	CASSLRAGIFLGDTEAFF
TRBJ2-7	TRBV6-2/TRBV6-3	CASSSRRIYEQYF
TRBJ2-1	TRBV7-9	CASKSGGADEQFF
TRBJ2-5	TRBV7-2	CASSFDRYSQETQYF
TRBJ1-5	TRBV7-8	CASSLVRAGNQPQHF
TRBJ2-3	TRBV24-1	CATSGGVGGVQYF
TRBJ2-1	TRBV3-1	CEGRGYGYNEQFF
TRBJ1-1	TRBV10-3	CAISGTGENTEAFF
TRBJ1-5	TRBV1	CTSSLPDRVMTSNQPQHF
TRBJ2-3	TRBV12-3/TRBV12-4	CASSPLGGISTDTQYF
TRBJ1-5	TRBV12-3/TRBV12-4	CASSLGPQGPQPQHF
TRBJ2-7	TRBV20-1	CSASSGGDFDSEQYF
TRBJ2-2	TRBV12-3/TRBV12-4	CASTTGGGHTGELFF
TRBJ2-3	TRBV7-3	CASSSTRNTDTQYF
TRBJ2-3	TRBV27	CASTVAGGTGNTQYF
TRBJ2-4	TRBV20-1	CSALKAGLGKVAKNIQYF
TRBJ2-3	TRBV5-1	CASSPQRPEDTQYF
TRBJ2-3	TRBV6-1	CASREYRGTDTQYF
TRBJ1-6	TRBV12-3/TRBV12-4	CASSLVRANNSPLHF
TRBJ2-4	TRBV7-8	CASSLSELQNIQYF
TRBJ2-3	TRBV7-9	CASSFLRQDTDTQYF
TRBJ2-3	TRBV5-1	CASSLVNSPTAPDTQYF
TRBJ2-5	TRBV7-6	CASSTSPGGSETQYF
TRBJ2-7	TRBV5-6	CASSWTGSSYEQYF